The clone carrying this T cell receptor beta chain has only a few counts. The antigen is unknown. This specimen comes from a study of cytomegalovirus exposure and HLA in healthy donors. Background on the study: HLA-typed donors contributed approximately 92 million unique TCRs, which were held in an early data release.

Overall study findings and caveats: The classifier reportedly diagnosed cytomegalovirus status with high specificity and sensitivity. Among donors in an Asian-associated ancestry cluster, a later analysis reportedly found fewer N-insertions than the approximately 670-donor mean. TCR beta chains numbering more than 150 were designated cytomegalovirus-associated.

A multiplex PCR was run with 60 Vbeta primers and 13 Jbeta primers. Sequencing used immunoSEQ multiplex PCR; TCRdb keeps in-frame clones, though not all of them. The data hold about 140,000 clones, with 70% to 75% observed a single time. Germline lookup yields CDR1 SGHRS and CDR2 YFSETQ. The ends lost 0 bases at V and 7 bases at J; junction bases unmatched: 6. This CDR3 region has 16 residues. Sequencing was done on a sample of PBMCs. This receptor was obtained from a human donor in good health. The chain combines TRBV5-1 with TRBJ2-1; 11 positions match TRBD2. For the CDR3, the DNA is TGCGCCAGCAGCTTGGGAGGAACTAGCGGGAGTAATGAGCAGTTCTTC. Its protein is CASSLGGTSGSNEQFF. Supplemented by reference TRBV5-1 and TRBJ2-1, the full variable domain reads KAGVTQTPRYLIKTRGQQVTLSCSPISGHRSVSWYQQTPGQGLQFLFEYFSETQRNKGNFPGRFSGRQFSNSRSEMNVSTLELGDSALYLCASSLGGTSGSNEQFFGPGTRLTVL.